Sequencing of this T cell receptor (beta chain) was carried out in a study of blood T cells in healthy people across ages. Study summary: Through template switching, about one barcoded beta molecule was captured per two T cells, as measured in model experiments.

Next came a second PCR, run for 7 to 11 cycles, which used a sample-barcoded 5' primer along with a J-beta primer mix. TCRdb redid the calling of the 5' RACE reads with MiXCR, one entry per CDR3 protein. The sample comprises about 700,000 distinct CDR3 sequences, 32% of which are singletons, and 15% to 19% rests with the top ten. General study points: In long-lived donors, naive CD4+ cell counts and diversity exceeded those of aged donors. A strong correlation between TCR beta diversity and naive T cell percentage was seen.

This CDR3 spans 15 amino acids. Germline assignment: CDR1 MNHEY and CDR2 SMNVEV (reference sequence). The ends were cut back, 0 bases at V and 0 bases at J, with 8 bases in the middle. This clonotype came up many times. Antigen: not known. The J gene is TRBJ1-2, the V gene TRBV27; weak D call: TRBD1 (6 bases). This TCR derives from a woman of 80 years or more in good health. Sequenced material: blood. CDR3 in amino acids: CASSLSGGPNYGYTF. As DNA, the CDR3 is TGTGCCAGCAGTTTATCTGGGGGGCCTAACTATGGCTACACCTTC.